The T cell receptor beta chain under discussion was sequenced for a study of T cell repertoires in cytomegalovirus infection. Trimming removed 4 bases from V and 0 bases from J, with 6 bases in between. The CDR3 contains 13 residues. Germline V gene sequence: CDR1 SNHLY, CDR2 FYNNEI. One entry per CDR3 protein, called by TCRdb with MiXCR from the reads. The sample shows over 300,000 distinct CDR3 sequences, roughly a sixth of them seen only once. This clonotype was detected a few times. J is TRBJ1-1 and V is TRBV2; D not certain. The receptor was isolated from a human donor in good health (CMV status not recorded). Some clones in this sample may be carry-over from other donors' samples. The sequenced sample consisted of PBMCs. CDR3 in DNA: TGTGCCAGCAGTGTGCTGGTGAACACTGAAGCTTTCTTT. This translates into CASSVLVNTEAFF.